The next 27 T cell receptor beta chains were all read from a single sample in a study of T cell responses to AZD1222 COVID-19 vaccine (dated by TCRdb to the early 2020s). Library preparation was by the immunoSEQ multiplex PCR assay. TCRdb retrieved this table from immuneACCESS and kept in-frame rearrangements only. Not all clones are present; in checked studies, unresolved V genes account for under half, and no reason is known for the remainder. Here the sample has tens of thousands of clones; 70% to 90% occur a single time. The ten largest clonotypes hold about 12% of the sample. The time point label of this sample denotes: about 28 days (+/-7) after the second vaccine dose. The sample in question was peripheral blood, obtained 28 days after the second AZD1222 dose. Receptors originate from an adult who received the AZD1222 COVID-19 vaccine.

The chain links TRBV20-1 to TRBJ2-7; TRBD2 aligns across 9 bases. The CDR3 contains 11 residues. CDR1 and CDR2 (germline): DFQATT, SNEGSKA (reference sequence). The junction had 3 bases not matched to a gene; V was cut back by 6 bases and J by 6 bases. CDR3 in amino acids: CSAGLASEQYF. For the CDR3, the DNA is TGCAGTGCGGGACTAGCCTCCGAGCAGTACTTC.

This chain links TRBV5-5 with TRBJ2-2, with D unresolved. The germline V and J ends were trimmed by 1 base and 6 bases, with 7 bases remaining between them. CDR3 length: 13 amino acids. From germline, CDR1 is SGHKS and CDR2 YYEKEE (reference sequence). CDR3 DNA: TGTGCCAGCAGCTTGAGTTTCTCCGGGGAGCTGTTTTTT. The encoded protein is CASSLSFSGELFF.

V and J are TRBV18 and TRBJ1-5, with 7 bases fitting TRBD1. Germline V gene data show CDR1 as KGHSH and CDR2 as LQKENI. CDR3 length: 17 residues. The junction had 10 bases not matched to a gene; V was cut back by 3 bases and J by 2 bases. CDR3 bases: TGTGCCAGCTCACCGGACAGGTTCGTGCGGGGCAATCAGCCCCAGCATTTT. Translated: CASSPDRFVRGNQPQHF.

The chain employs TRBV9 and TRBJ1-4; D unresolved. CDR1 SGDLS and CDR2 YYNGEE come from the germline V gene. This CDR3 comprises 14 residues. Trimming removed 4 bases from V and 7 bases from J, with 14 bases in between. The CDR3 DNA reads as TGTGCCAGCAGCCCCGGGCCCCTGGGTGAAAAACTGTTTTTT. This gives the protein CASSPGPLGEKLFF.

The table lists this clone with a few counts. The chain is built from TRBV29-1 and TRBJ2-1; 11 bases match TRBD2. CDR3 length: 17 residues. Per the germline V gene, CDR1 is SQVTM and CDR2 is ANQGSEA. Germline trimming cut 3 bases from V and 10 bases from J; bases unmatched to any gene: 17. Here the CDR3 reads CSVEGGLRLAGGYEQFF. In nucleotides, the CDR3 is TGCAGCGTTGAGGGGGGGTTAAGGCTAGCGGGAGGTTACGAGCAGTTCTTC.

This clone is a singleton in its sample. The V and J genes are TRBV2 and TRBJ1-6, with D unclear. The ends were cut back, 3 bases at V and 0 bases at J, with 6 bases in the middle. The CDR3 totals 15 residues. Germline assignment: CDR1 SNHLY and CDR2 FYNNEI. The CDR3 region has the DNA TGTGCCAGCAGTGACAGTCCCTCCTATAATTCACCCCTCCACTTT. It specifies CASSDSPSYNSPLHF. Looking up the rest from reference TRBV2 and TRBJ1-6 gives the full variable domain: EPEVTQTPSHQVTQMGQEVILRCVPISNHLYFYWYRQILGQKVEFLVSFYNNEISEKSEIFDDQFSVERPDGSNFTLKIRSTKLEDSAMYFCASSDSPSYNSPLHFGNGTRLTVT.

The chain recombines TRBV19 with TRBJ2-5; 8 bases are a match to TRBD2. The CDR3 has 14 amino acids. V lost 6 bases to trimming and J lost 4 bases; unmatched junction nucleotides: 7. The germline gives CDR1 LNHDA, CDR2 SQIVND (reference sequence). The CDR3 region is CASSGLANLETQYF. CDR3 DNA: TGTGCCAGTAGCGGACTAGCTAACCTAGAGACCCAGTACTTC.

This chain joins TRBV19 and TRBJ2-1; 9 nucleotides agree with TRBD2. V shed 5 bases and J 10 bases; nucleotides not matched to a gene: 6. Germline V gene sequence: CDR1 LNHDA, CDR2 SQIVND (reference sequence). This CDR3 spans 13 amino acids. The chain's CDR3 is CASSFPGLAEQFF. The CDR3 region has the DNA TGTGCCAGTAGTTTCCCTGGACTAGCGGAGCAGTTCTTC. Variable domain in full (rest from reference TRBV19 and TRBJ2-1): DGGITQSPKYLFRKEGQNVTLSCEQNLNHDAMYWYRQDPGQGLRLIYYSQIVNDFQKGDIAEGYSVSREKKESFPLTVTSAQKNPTAFYLCASSFPGLAEQFFGPGTRLTVL.

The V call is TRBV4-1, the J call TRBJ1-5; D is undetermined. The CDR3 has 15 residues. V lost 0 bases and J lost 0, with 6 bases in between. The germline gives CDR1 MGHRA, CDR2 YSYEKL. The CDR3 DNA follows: TGCGCCAGCAGCCAAGACACGTATAGCAATCAGCCCCAGCATTTT. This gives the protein CASSQDTYSNQPQHF.

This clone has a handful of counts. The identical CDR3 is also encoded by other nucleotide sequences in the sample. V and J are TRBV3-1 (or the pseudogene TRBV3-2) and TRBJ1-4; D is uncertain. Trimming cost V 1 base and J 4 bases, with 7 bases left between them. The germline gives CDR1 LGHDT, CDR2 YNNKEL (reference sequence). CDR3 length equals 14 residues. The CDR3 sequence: CASSQGGSNEKLFF. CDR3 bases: TGTGCCAGCAGCCAAGGCGGGAGTAATGAAAAACTGTTTTTT.

DNA of the CDR3: TGTGCCAGTATCCTGACAGGGGGCGAAACTGAAGCTTTCTTT. This gives the protein CASILTGGETEAFF. The chain recombines TRBV19 with TRBJ1-1; TRBD1 matches at 10 bases. The CDR3 has 14 residues. With V trimmed by 7 bases and J by 5 bases, 7 bases remained unmatched. The germline V gene has CDR1 LNHDA and CDR2 SQIVND (reference sequence).

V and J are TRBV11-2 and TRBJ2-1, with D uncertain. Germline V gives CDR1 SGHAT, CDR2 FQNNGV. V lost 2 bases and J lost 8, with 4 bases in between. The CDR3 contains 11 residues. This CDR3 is CASSLNHEQFF. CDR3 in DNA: TGTGCCAGCAGCTTAAACCATGAGCAGTTCTTC.

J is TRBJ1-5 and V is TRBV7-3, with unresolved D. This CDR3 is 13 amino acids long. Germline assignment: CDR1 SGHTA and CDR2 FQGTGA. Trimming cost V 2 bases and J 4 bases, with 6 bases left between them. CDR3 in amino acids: CASSLDLNQPQHF. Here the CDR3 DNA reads TGTGCCAGCAGCTTAGATCTAAATCAGCCCCAGCATTTT.

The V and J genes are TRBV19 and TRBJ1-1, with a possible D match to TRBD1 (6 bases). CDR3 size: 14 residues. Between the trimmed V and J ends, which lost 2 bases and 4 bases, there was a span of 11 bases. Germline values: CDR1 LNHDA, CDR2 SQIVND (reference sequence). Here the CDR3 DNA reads TGTGCCAGTAGTATAATCTCGGACAGCACTGAAGCTTTCTTT. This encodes CASSIISDSTEAFF.

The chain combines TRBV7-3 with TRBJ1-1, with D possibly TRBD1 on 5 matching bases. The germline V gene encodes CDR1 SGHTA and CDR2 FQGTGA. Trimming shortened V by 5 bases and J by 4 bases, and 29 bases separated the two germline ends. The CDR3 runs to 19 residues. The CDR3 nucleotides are TGTGCCAGCAGCCCCTTACCCGGGACCATCACCACGGCCCTCACTGAAGCTTTCTTT. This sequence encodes CASSPLPGTITTALTEAFF.

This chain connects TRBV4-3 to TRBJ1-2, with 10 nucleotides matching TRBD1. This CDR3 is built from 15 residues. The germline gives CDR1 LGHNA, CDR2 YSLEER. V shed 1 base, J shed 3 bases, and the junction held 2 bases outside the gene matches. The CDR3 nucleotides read TGCGCCAGCAGCCAAGGGACAGGGGGTGACTATGGCTACACCTTC. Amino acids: CASSQGTGGDYGYTF.

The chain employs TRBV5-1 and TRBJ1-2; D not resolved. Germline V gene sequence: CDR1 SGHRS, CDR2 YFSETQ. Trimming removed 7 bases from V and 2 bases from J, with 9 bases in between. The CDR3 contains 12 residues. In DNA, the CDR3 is TGCGCCAGCTCCTCGGGGAACTATGGCTACACCTTC. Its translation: CASSSGNYGYTF. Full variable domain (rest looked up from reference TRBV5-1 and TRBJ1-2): KAGVTQTPRYLIKTRGQQVTLSCSPISGHRSVSWYQQTPGQGLQFLFEYFSETQRNKGNFPGRFSGRQFSNSRSEMNVSTLELGDSALYLCASSSGNYGYTFGSGTRLTVV.

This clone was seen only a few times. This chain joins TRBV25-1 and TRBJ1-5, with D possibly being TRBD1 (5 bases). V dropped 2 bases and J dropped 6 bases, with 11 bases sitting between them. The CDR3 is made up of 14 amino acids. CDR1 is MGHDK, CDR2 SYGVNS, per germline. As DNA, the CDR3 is TGTGCCAGCAGTGAACCAGGGACCCTTCAGCCCCAGCATTTT. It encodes CASSEPGTLQPQHF.

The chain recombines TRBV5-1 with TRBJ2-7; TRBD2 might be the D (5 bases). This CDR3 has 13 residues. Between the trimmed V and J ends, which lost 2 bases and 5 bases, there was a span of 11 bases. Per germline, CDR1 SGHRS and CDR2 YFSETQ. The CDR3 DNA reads TGCGCCAGCAGCTTATCCGACGGGAACGAGCAGTACTTC. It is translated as CASSLSDGNEQYF.

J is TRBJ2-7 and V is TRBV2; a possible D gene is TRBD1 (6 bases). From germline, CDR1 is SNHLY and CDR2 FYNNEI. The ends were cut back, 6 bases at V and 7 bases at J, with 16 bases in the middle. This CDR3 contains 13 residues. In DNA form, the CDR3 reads TGTGCCAGCAGACCGGGACACCTTGGAGAGCAGTACTTC. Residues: CASRPGHLGEQYF.

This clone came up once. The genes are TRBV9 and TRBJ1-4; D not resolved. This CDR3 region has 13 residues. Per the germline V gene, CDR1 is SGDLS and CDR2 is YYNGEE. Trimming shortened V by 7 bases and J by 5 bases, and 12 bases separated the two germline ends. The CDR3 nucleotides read TGTGCCAGCGGAGGCAGCCGAAATGAAAAACTGTTTTTT. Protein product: CASGGSRNEKLFF.

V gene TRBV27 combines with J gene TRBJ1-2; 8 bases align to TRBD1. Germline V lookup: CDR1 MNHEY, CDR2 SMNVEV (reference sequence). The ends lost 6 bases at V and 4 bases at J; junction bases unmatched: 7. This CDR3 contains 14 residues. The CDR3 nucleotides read TGTGCCAGCAGCGGACAGGGCGGCGGCTATGGCTACACCTTC. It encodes CASSGQGGGYGYTF.

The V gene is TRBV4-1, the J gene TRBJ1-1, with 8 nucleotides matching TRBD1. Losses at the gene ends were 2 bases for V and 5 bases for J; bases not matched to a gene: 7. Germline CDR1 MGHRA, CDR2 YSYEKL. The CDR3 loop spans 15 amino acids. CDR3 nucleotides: TGCGCCAGCAGCCAATGGACAGGGTCCGAGACTGAAGCTTTCTTT. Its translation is CASSQWTGSETEAFF.

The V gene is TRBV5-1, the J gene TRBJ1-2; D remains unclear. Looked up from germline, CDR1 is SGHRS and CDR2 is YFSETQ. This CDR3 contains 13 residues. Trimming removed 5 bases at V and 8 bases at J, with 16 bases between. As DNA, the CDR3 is TGCGCCAGCAGTCCCGCCTTTCGGGGAGGCTACACCTTC. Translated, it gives CASSPAFRGGYTF.

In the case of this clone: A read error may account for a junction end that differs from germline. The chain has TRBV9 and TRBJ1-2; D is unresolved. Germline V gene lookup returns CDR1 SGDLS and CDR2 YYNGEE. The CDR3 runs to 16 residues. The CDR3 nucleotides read TGTACCAGCAGCGTAGCGTTGGACCGTCCCTACTATGGCTACACCTTC. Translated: CTSSVALDRPYYGYTF.

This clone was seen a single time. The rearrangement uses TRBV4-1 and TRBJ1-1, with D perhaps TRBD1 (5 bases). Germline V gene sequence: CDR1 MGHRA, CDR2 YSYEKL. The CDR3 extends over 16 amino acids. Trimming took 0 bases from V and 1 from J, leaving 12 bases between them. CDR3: CASSQDRQGGNTEAFF. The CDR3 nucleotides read TGCGCCAGCAGCCAAGATCGCCAGGGCGGGAACACTGAAGCTTTCTTT.

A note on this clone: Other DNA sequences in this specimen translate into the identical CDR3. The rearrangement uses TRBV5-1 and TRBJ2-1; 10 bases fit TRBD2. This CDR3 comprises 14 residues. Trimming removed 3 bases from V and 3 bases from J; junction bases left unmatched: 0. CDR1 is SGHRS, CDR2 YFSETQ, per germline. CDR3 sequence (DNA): TGCGCCAGCAGCTCTAGCGGGGGCTACAATGAGCAGTTCTTC. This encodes CASSSSGGYNEQFF.